Shown below are 22 T cell receptor beta chains from a single sample sequenced in a study of tumor and adjacent non-tumor tissue in lung cancer (dated by TCRdb to 2016 to 2018). Bulk unsorted tissue served as the source for RNA extraction, and RNA quality was assessed using a NanoDrop ND-1000 and an Agilent 2100. Library construction relied on multiplex PCR. Sequencing was performed on an Illumina HiSeq 2500. TCRbeta libraries were built by three rounds of nested PCR using primers (Table S4), following protocols modified from ARM-PCR. In-frame beta chains were kept once TCRdb had trimmed the public reads at Q25 with fastp and called clones with MiXCR. Merged by CDR3 protein, the rows form single entries marked with the most common genes and DNA. The sample includes approximately 130,000 distinct CDR3 sequences, with 66% observed a single time. The ten largest clonotypes hold 9.5% to 15% of the sample.

The sample consisted of lung tumor tissue. All receptors come from a man younger than 45 with non-small cell lung cancer.

With regard to this clonotype: A clone one base away is much larger, so this may be a read error. The chain carries TRBV20-1 and TRBJ1-1, with no clear D. Germline CDR1 reads DFQATT; CDR2 reads SNEGSKA (reference sequence). Trimming took off 6 bases at V and 8 bases at J, with 19 bases between the two ends. CDR3 length equals 13 residues. CDR3 bases: TGCAGTGCGCCCCCGGTGAGCCCTCCGGAAGCTTTCTTT. Translating gives CSAPPVSPPEAFF.

This clonotype was seen a few times. This chain connects TRBV5-1 to TRBJ2-1, with D tentatively TRBD1 (5 bases). The CDR3 consists of 15 residues. Germline V CDR1 and CDR2: SGHRS, YFSETQ. With 0 bases removed from V and 5 bases from J, the gap between germline ends came to 12 bases. Here the CDR3 reads CASSLVETEDNEQFF. The DNA for the CDR3 is TGCGCCAGCAGCTTGGTGGAGACAGAGGACAATGAGCAGTTCTTC.

Points on this clonotype: This may stem from a read error, because a much larger clone lies one nucleotide away. V usage is TRBV20-1 and J usage is TRBJ2-7; D perhaps matches TRBD2 (6 bases). Germline CDR1 DFQATT, CDR2 SNEGSKA (reference sequence). Trimming removed 5 bases at V and 3 bases at J, with 23 bases between. The CDR3 consists of 16 residues. The CDR3 DNA is TGCAGTGCTCGGGTCCCATTCGGCGGGGCTTACTACGAGCAGTACTTC. Residues: CSARVPFGGAYYEQYF.

A word on this clonotype: The junction shows a germline mismatch at one end, possibly a read error. This chain links TRBV11-1 with TRBJ1-6; D is ambiguous. Germline CDR1 reads SGHAT; CDR2 reads FQDESV (reference sequence). This CDR3 region has 14 residues. This CDR3 reads CASSADTYNSVLHF. For the CDR3, the DNA is TGTGCCAGCAGCGCCGACACTTATAATTCAGTCCTCCACTTC.

This clonotype has ten or more counts. CDR3: CSPRLAGGHNEQFF. CDR3 DNA: TGCAGTCCGAGACTAGCGGGGGGGCATAATGAGCAGTTCTTC. The chain carries TRBV20-1 and TRBJ2-1, with 14 nucleotides matching TRBD2. This CDR3 is built from 14 residues. The V gene's germline CDR1 is DFQATT and CDR2 SNEGSKA (reference sequence). Unmatched junction bases numbered 7, after V lost 8 bases and J lost 7 bases.

Note on this clonotype: A junction end diverges from the germline sequence, so it may reflect a read error. The V call is TRBV11-1, the J call TRBJ2-5; D gene uncertain. Germline CDR1 is SGHAT and CDR2 is FQDESV (reference sequence). The CDR3 consists of 12 residues. CDR3 amino acids: CASSHSAKTQYF. CDR3 DNA: TGCGCCAGCAGCCACAGTGCCAAGACCCAGTACTTC.

In regard to this clonotype: One end of the junction does not line up with germline, which may come from a read error. V and J are TRBV29-1 and TRBJ2-1; D is unclear. Germline V gene data show CDR1 as SQVTM and CDR2 as ANQGSEA. The CDR3 is 11 amino acids. The CDR3 spells CGVVRGNEQFF. The CDR3 DNA sequence: TGCGGCGTTGTAAGAGGCAATGAGCAGTTCTTC.

The chain combines TRBV6-6 with TRBJ1-1; possible D gene TRBD1, 5 bases. V shed 10 bases and J shed 5 bases, with 20 bases lying between them. The CDR3 length is 14 residues. From germline, CDR1 is MNHNY and CDR2 SVGAGI (reference sequence). DNA of the CDR3: TGTGCCAACAGCACCACGGGGCTTGAAACTGAAGCTTTCTTT. It is translated as CANSTTGLETEAFF.

A word on this clonotype: One end of the junction does not line up with germline, which may come from a read error. V usage is TRBV4-3 and J usage is TRBJ2-3; D tentatively reads TRBD1 or TRBD2 (5 bases each). CDR3 length: 19 amino acids. The germline V gene has CDR1 LGHNA and CDR2 YSLEER. The CDR3 nucleotides are TGTGCCAGCAGCGAAGAATCTGCAGGGAGATCTATGGACACAGATACGCAGTATTTT. This codes for CASSEESAGRSMDTDTQYF.

On this clonotype itself: This may be a read error: a much more frequent sequence differs by one nucleotide. This chain connects TRBV20-1 to TRBJ2-6, with a tentative D call TRBD1 (5 bases). This CDR3 is 13 amino acids long. The germline CDR1 and CDR2 sequences are DFQATT and SNEGSKA (reference sequence). Here the CDR3 DNA reads TGCAGTGCCCTAGGGGCTGGGGCCAACGTCATGACTTTC. This encodes CSALGAGANVMTF.

Here the CDR3 reads CASSPPGTAGNTIYF. DNA of the CDR3: TGTGCCAGCAGCCCACCGGGGACAGCTGGAAACACCATATATTTT. This chain connects TRBV14 to TRBJ1-3, with 7 bases lining up with TRBD1. The CDR3 has 15 amino acids. CDR1 and CDR2 from the germline V gene are SGHDN and FVKESK. V lost 4 bases and J lost 2; bases outside the gene matches: 5.

V usage is TRBV20-1 and J usage is TRBJ2-3; D might be TRBD2 (5 bases). The V end lost 7 bases, the J end lost 3 bases, and 14 bases lay between the germline ends. CDR3 size: 13 residues. Germline values: CDR1 DFQATT, CDR2 SNEGSKA (reference sequence). As DNA, the CDR3 is TGCAGTGGTCACGGGGTTCTTACAGATACGCAGTATTTT. Translation: CSGHGVLTDTQYF.

As regards this clonotype: It is likely a read error, because the conserved phenylalanine at the end of the CDR3 is missing. The chain has TRBV5-6 and TRBJ1-1, with D maybe TRBD1 (5 bases). The CDR3 is 14 residues long. The V and J ends lost 0 bases and 5 bases respectively, with 11 bases between them. CDR1 and CDR2 (germline): SGHDT, YYEEEE. For the CDR3, the DNA is TGTGCCAGCAGCTTGGTTGGGGCTGGGACTGAAGCTTTCCTT. This sequence encodes CASSLVGAGTEAFL.

In this sample, this clonotype turned up many times. The chain uses TRBV6-5 and TRBJ2-7, with D possibly being TRBD1 or TRBD2 (5 bases each). Germline CDR1 reads MNHEY; CDR2 reads SVGAGI. The CDR3 loop spans 15 amino acids. V lost 2 bases and J lost 2, with 13 bases in between. In DNA form, the CDR3 reads TGTGCCAGCAGTTACAAGCGGAAGGGGACCTACGAGCAGTACTTC. This translates into CASSYKRKGTYEQYF.

Worth noting for this clonotype: At one end the junction does not follow the germline gene, possibly because of a read error. The V and J genes are TRBV29-1 and TRBJ1-4; D not certain. The CDR3 is 13 residues long. Germline V gene lookup returns CDR1 SQVTM and CDR2 ANQGSEA. The chain's CDR3 is CSDAGWANEKVFF. DNA for the CDR3: TGCAGCGATGCGGGCTGGGCTAATGAAAAAGTGTTTTTT.

Details on this clonotype: A read error may account for a junction end that differs from germline. The chain uses TRBV11-3 and TRBJ2-5, with 7 bases that match TRBD2. Germline loops: CDR1 SGHNT, CDR2 YENEEA. There are 15 residues in the CDR3. DNA for the CDR3: TGTGCCAGTAGCTTAGAAGAGGGAGGGCAAGAGACCCGGTACTTC. Translated: CASSLEEGGQETRYF.

The V and J genes are TRBV5-6 and TRBJ2-5, with 9 bases lining up with TRBD2. The CDR3 spans 12 residues. The V gene's germline CDR1 is SGHDT and CDR2 YYEEEE. V was clipped by 6 bases and J by 10 bases; unmatched bases: 7. The CDR3 DNA is TGTGCCAGCAACTCTTTAGCGGGGGTCCAGTACTTC. Translated, it gives CASNSLAGVQYF. Variable domain in full (rest from reference TRBV5-6 and TRBJ2-5): DAGVTQSPTHLIKTRGQQVTLRCSPKSGHDTVSWYQQALGQGPQFIFQYYEEEERQRGNFPDRFSGHQFPNYSSELNVNALLLGDSALYLCASNSLAGVQYFGPGTRLLVL.

As for this clonotype: This may be a read error: a much more frequent sequence differs by one nucleotide. V and J are TRBV10-2 and TRBJ2-5; D is ambiguous. Per the germline V gene, CDR1 is WSHSY and CDR2 is SAAADI. V was shortened by 7 bases and J by 0 bases, with 6 bases between the two germline ends. The CDR3 totals 12 residues. CDR3 region: CASTEHQETQYF. DNA of the CDR3: TGCGCCAGCACGGAGCACCAAGAGACCCAGTACTTC.

Turning to this clonotype: Sequence at one end of the junction differs from germline and may be a read error. The chain employs TRBV6-5 and TRBJ2-7; tentative D call: TRBD2 (6 bases). Germline values: CDR1 MNHEY, CDR2 SVGAGI. The CDR3 loop spans 13 amino acids. CDR3 nucleotide sequence: TGTGCCAGTAGTTCCCCGGGACTCTACGAGCAGTACTTC. It codes for CASSSPGLYEQYF.

This clonotype was observed many times. The rearrangement uses TRBV20-1 and TRBJ2-3; no reliable D call. Trimming removed 3 bases at V and 3 bases at J, with 10 bases between. The CDR3 length is 13 residues. Germline V lookup: CDR1 DFQATT, CDR2 SNEGSKA (reference sequence). CDR3 in DNA: TGCAGTGCTAGGGTGCCTCGAACAGATACGCAGTATTTT. It yields the protein CSARVPRTDTQYF.

In the case of this clonotype: With a much larger clone just one base away, this may be a read error. The chain has TRBV20-1 and TRBJ2-7; D is unresolved. V was trimmed by 4 bases and J by 0 bases, leaving 13 bases between them. CDR3 size: 14 residues. The germline V gene encodes CDR1 DFQATT and CDR2 SNEGSKA (reference sequence). This CDR3 is CSAIVSPASYEQYF. In nucleotides, the CDR3 is TGCAGTGCTATAGTAAGTCCAGCCTCCTACGAGCAGTACTTC.

This clonotype was recorded many times. The V call is TRBV12-5, the J call TRBJ2-1; D remains unclear. Trimming shortened V by 1 base and J by 5 bases, and 3 bases separated the two germline ends. The length of the CDR3 is 12 residues. Germline V CDR1 and CDR2: LGHNT, FRNRAP. For the CDR3, the DNA is TGTGCTAGTGGTTTGGGACACAATGAGCAGTTCTTC. It yields the protein CASGLGHNEQFF. The full variable domain, its missing parts supplied by reference TRBV12-5 and TRBJ2-1, is DARVTQTPRHKVTEMGQEVTMRCQPILGHNTVFWYRQTMMQGLELLAYFRNRAPLDDSGMPKDRFSAEMPDATLATLKIQPSEPRDSAVYFCASGLGHNEQFFGPGTRLTVL.